This T cell receptor beta chain is from a study of blood T cell repertoires in COVID-19 (TCRdb year 2020). For the wider study: Samples covering the acute and convalescent phases of COVID-19 were provided by collaborators in the United States, Italy and Spain. The samples were drawn from two sources: the first 160 participants of the ongoing ImmuneRACE study, and 950 to 1,500 subjects contributed by 6 global collaborators. The repertoires were released in a freely available public database intended as a resource for research on the immune response to SARS-CoV-2. A de-identified subject ID, COVID-19 status, age in years and sex were almost always included in the sample metadata. The prospective study material was composed of cDNA or gDNA derived from T cells, B-cell-depleted T cells, or PBMCs. Deeply sampled blood TCRbeta repertoires from subjects exposed to, actively infected with, or recovered from COVID-19 were included in the dataset. Where HLA class I and class II types were available, the types were taken from metadata supplied by the sample provider, not from assay-based typing. Overall study outcomes, separate from this receptor: The amount of clinical and demographic metadata varied by source and participant and was provided uncurated.

The immunoSEQ Assay, a bias-controlled multiplex PCR, was used to amplify TCRbeta CDR3 regions from genomic DNA. Under the source paper's analysis protocol: The number of nucleated cells in each sample was estimated from the amplification of reference gene primers within the assay. To quantify the absolute abundance of each unique TCRbeta CDR3 rearrangement, sequence reads were collapsed and filtered. For each sample, productive Simpson clonality was calculated by taking the square root of Simpson's diversity index across productive rearrangements. TCRdb took this table from immuneACCESS and kept in-frame rearrangements with V and J called. Such tables lack part of the clones; where checked against another copy, unresolved V genes explain under half of the gap, and the rest is unexplained. V, J and clone size reflect that table, while D and trimming were determined from the DNA. For this sample there are over 100,000 clones; 84% appear just once. 3.5% to 5.5% of the sample is in the top ten clones.

Each collaborating institution followed its own protocols to collect whole blood in K2EDTA tubes. Collaborator samples were shipped for TCRbeta analysis as frozen whole blood, isolated PBMCs, or DNA extracted from either sample type. Reading the germline V gene (reference sequence) gives CDR1 LNHDA and CDR2 SQIVND. Taken from cysteine to phenylalanine, the CDR3 has 13 residues. Here the CDR3 DNA is all that survives: 39 bases in frame from base 1. Relative to germline, V is 6 bases shorter and J is 6 bases shorter, with 12 bases between their ends. With regard to this clone: What this receptor recognizes is not known. Base qualities are not provided; no much larger clone lies one nucleotide away.

This TCR derives from a human donor in a cohort sampled during active COVID-19. Sequenced: peripheral blood. The V and J segments used are TRBV19 and TRBJ1-5; the D gene is possibly TRBD1, with 6 bases matching. CDR3 region: CASSGTRFQPQHF. The nucleotide sequence reads as follows: TGTGCCAGTAGCGGGACACGGTTTCAGCCCCAGCATTTT.